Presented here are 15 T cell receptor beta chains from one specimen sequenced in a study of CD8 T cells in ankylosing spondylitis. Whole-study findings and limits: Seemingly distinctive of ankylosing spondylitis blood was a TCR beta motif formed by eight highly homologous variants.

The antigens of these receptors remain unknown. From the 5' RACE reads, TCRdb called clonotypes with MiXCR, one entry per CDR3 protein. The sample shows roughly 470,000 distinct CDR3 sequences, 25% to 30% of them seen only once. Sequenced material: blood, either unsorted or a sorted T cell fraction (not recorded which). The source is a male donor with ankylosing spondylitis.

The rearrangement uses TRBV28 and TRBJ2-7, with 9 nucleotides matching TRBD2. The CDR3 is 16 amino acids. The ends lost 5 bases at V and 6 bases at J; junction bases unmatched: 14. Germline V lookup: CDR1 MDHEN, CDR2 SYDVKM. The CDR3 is CASSPGLAMGLGEQYV. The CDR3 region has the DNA TGTGCCAGCAGTCCAGGACTAGCGATGGGCCTAGGCGAGCAGTACGTC.

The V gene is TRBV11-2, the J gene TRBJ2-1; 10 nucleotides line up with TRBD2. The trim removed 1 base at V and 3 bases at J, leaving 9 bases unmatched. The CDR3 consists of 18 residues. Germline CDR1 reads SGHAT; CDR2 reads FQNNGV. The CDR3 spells CASSLVTWLAGVYNEQFF. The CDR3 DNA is TGTGCCAGCAGCTTAGTTACTTGGCTAGCGGGAGTCTACAATGAGCAGTTCTTC.

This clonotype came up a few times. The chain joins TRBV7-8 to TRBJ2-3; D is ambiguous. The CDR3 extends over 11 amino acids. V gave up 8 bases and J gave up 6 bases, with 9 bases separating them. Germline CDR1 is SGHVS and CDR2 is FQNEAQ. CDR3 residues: CASGQADTQYF. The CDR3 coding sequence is TGTGCCAGCGGGCAGGCGGATACGCAGTATTTT.

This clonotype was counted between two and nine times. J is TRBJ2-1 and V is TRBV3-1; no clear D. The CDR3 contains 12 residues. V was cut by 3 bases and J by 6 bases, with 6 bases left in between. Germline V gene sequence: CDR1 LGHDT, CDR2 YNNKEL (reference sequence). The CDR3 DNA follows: TGTGCCAGCAGCCAGGTTGTCAATGAGCAGTTCTTC. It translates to CASSQVVNEQFF.

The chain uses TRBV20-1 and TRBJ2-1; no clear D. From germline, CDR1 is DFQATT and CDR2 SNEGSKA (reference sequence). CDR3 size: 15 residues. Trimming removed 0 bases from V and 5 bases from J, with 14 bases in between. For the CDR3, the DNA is TGCAGTGCTAGAGATATTAGGTCTCGGGACAATGAGCAGTTCTTC. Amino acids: CSARDIRSRDNEQFF.

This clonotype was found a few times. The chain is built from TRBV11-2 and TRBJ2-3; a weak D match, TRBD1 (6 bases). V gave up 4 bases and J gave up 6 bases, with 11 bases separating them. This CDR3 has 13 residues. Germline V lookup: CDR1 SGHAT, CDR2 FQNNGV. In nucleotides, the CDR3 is TGTGCCAGCAGCTCCTGGGGGCGGGATACGCAGTATTTT. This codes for CASSSWGRDTQYF. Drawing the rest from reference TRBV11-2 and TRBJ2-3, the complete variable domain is EAGVAQSPRYKIIEKRQSVAFWCNPISGHATLYWYQQILGQGPKLLIQFQNNGVVDDSQLPKDRFSAERLKGVDSTLKIQPAKLEDSAVYLCASSSWGRDTQYFGPGTRLTVL.

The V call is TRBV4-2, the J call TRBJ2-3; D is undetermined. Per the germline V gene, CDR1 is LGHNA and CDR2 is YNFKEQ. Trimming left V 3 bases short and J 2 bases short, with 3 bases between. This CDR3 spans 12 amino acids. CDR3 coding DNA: TGTGCCAGCAGCCAGGACACAGATACGCAGTATTTT. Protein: CASSQDTDTQYF.

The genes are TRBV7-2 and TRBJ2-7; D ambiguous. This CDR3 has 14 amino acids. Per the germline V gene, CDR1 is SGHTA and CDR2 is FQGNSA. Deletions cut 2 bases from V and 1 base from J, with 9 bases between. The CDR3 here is CASSLQGTSYEQYF. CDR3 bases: TGTGCCAGCAGCTTACAAGGCACTTCCTACGAGCAGTACTTC.

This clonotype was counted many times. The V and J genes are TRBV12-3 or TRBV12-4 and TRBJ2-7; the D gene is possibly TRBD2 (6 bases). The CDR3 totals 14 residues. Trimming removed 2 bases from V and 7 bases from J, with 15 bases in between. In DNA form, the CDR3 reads TGTGCCAGCAGTTTAACTAGGGGAGGATTGGAGCAGTACTTC. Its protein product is CASSLTRGGLEQYF.

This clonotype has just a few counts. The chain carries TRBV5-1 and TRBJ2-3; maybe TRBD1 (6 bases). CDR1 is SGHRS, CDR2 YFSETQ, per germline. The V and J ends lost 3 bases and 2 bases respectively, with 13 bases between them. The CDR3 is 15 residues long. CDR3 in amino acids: CASSWAGVHTDTQYF. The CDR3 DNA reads TGCGCCAGCAGCTGGGCAGGGGTCCACACAGATACGCAGTATTTT.

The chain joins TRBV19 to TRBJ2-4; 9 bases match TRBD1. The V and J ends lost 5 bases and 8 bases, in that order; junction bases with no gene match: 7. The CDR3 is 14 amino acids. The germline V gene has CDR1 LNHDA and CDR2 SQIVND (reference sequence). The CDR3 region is CASSRRDRDDIQYF. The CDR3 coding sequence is TGTGCCAGTAGTCGCCGGGACAGGGATGACATTCAGTACTTC.

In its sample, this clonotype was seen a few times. CDR3 DNA sequence: TGCGCCAGCAGCTGGACAGGGGGCTTCGAAGAGACCCAGTACTTC. Protein product: CASSWTGGFEETQYF. V is TRBV5-1 and J is TRBJ2-5, with TRBD1 identical over 11 bases. The V gene end was trimmed by 3 bases and the J gene end by 3 bases; junction bases not matched to a gene: 4. Germline V gives CDR1 SGHRS, CDR2 YFSETQ. The CDR3 has 15 residues.

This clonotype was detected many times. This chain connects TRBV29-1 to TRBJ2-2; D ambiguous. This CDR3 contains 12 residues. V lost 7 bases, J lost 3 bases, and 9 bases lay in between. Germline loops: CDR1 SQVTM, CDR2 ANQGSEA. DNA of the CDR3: TGCAGCGCCGACCCCGACACCGGGGAGCTGTTTTTT. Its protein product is CSADPDTGELFF.

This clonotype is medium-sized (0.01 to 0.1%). CDR3 DNA sequence: TGTGCCACCAGTGATCGCCAGCTTGGACTGAACACCGGGGAGCTGTTTTTT. Translating it yields CATSDRQLGLNTGELFF. The rearrangement links TRBV24-1 to TRBJ2-2; weak D call: TRBD2 (5 bases). V was trimmed by 3 bases and J by 1 base, leaving 14 bases between them. The CDR3 totals 17 residues. Germline V gene sequence: CDR1 KGHDR, CDR2 SFDVKD.

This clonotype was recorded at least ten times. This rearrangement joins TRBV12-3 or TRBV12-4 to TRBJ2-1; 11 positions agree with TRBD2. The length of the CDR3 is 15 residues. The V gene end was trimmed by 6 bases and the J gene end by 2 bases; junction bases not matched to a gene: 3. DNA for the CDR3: TGTGCCAGCAGCCCTAGCGGGAGGACCTACAATGAGCAGTTCTTC. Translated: CASSPSGRTYNEQFF.